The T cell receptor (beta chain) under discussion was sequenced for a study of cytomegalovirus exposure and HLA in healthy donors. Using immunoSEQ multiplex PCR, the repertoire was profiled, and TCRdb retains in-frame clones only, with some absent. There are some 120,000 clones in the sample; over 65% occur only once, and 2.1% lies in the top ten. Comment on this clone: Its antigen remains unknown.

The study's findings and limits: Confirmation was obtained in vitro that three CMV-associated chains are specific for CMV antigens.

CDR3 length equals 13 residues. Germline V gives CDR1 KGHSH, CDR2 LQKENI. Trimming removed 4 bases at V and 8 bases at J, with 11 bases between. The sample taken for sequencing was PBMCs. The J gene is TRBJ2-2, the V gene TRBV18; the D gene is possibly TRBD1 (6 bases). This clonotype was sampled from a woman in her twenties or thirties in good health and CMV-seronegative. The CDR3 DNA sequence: TGTGCCAGCTCACGACAGGTTGATGGGGAGCTGTTTTTT. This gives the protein CASSRQVDGELFF. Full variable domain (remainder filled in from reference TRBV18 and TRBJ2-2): NAGVMQNPRHLVRRRGQEARLRCSPMKGHSHVYWYRQLPEEGLKFMVYLQKENIIDESGMPKERFSAEFPKEGPSILRIQQVVRGDSAAYFCASSRQVDGELFFGEGSRLTVL.